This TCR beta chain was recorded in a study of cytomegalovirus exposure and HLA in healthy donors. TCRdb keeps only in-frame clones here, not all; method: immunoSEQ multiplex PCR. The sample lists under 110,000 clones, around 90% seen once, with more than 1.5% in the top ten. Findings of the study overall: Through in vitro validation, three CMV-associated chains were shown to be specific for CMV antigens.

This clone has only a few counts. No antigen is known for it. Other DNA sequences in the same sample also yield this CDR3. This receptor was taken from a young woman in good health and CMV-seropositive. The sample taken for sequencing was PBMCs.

CDR3 nucleotide sequence: TGCACCCCGACAGGGGACTATGGCTACACCTTC. Protein: CTPTGDYGYTF. The chain links TRBV20-1 to TRBJ1-2, with 8 bases matching TRBD1. Per germline, CDR1 DFQATT and CDR2 SNEGSKA (reference sequence). CDR3 length: 11 amino acids.